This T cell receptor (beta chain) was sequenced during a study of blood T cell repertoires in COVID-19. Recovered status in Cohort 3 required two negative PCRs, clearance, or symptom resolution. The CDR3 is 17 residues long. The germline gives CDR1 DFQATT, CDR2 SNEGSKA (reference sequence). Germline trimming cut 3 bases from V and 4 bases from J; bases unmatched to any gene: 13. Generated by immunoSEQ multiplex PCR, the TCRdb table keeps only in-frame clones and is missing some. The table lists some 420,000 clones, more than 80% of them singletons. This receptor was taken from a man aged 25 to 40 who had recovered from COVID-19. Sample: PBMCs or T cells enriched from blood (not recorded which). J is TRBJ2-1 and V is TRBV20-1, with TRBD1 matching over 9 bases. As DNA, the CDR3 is TGCAGTGCTAGTAATTACGAAAACAGGGGGCTTTACAATGAGCAGTTCTTC. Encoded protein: CSASNYENRGLYNEQFF.